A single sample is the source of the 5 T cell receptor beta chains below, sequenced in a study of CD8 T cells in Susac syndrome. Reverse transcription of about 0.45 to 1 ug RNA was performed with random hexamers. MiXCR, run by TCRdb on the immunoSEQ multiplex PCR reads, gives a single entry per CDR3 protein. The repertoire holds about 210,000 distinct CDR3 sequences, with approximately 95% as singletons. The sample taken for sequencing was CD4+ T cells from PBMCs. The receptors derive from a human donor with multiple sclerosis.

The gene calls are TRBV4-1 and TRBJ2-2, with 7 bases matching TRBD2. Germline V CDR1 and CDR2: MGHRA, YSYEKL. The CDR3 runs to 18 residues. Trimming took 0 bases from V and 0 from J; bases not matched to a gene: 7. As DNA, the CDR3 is TGCGCCAGCAGCCAAGATAGCGGAACTAGCGCGAACACCGGGGAGCTGTTTTTT. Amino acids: CASSQDSGTSANTGELFF.

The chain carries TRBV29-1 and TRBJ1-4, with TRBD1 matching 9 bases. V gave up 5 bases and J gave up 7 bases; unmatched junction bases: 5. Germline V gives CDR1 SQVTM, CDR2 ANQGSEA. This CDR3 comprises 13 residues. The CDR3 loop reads CSVRTGAGEKLFF. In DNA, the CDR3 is TGCAGCGTTCGGACAGGGGCGGGTGAAAAACTGTTTTTT.

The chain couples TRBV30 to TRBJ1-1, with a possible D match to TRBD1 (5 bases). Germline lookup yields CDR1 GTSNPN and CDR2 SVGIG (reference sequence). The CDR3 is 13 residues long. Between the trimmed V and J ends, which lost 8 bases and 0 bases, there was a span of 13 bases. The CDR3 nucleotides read TGTGCCGGGACCCGGGGCATGAACACTGAAGCTTTCTTT. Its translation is CAGTRGMNTEAFF.

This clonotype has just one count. CDR3 amino acids: CASSVGLAALYEQYF. In nucleotides, the CDR3 is TGCGCCAGCAGCGTGGGACTAGCAGCTCTCTACGAGCAGTACTTC. This chain joins TRBV5-1 and TRBJ2-7; 9 bases agree with TRBD2. Germline V gives CDR1 SGHRS, CDR2 YFSETQ. The CDR3 runs 15 residues. V shed 4 bases and J 3 bases; nucleotides not matched to a gene: 8.

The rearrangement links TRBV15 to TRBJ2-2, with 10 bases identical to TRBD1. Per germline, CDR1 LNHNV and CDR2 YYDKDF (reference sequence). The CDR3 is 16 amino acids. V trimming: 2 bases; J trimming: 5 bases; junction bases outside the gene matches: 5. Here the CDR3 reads CATSRPTGGYTGELFF. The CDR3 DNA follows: TGTGCCACCAGCAGACCGACAGGGGGCTATACCGGGGAGCTGTTTTTT.